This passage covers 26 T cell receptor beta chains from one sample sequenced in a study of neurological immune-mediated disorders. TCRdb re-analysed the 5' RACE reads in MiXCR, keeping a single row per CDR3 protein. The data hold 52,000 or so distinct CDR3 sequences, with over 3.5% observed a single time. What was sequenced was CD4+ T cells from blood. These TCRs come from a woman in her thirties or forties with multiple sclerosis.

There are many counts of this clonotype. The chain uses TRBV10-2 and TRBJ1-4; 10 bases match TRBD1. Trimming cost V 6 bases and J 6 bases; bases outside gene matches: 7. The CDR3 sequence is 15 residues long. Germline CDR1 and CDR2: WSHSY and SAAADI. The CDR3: CASRTTGTGDEKLFF. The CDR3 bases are TGCGCCAGCAGAACTACCGGGACAGGGGATGAAAAACTGTTTTTT.

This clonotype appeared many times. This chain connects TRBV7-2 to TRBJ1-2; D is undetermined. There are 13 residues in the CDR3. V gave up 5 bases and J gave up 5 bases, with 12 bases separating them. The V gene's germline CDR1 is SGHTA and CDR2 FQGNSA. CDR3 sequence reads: CASSPRPEYGYTF. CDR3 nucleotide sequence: TGTGCCAGCAGCCCCCGGCCGGAATATGGCTACACCTTC.

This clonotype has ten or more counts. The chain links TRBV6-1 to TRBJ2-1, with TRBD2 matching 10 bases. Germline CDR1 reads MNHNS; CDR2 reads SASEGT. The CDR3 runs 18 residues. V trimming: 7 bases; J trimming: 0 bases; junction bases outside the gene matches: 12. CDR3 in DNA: TGTGCCAGCAAAGGGGGCCTAGCGGGGGCCTCCTCCTACAATGAGCAGTTCTTC. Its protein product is CASKGGLAGASSYNEQFF.

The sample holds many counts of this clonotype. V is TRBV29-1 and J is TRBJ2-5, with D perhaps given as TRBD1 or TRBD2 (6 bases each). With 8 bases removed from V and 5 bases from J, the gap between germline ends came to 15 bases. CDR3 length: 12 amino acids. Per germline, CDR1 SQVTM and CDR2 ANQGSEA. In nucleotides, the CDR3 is TGCAGCTCCGGGGGCCTTGCCGAGACCCAGTACTTC. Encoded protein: CSSGGLAETQYF.

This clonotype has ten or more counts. The CDR3, as DNA: TGTGCCACCAGCAGAGACCCAACCAACTCTGGAAACACCATATATTTT. Translated, it gives CATSRDPTNSGNTIYF. V and J are TRBV15 and TRBJ1-3; no reliable D call. The CDR3 spans 16 residues. V was shortened by 0 bases and J by 0 bases, with 9 bases between the two germline ends. CDR1 is LNHNV and CDR2 is YYDKDF in the germline V gene (reference sequence).

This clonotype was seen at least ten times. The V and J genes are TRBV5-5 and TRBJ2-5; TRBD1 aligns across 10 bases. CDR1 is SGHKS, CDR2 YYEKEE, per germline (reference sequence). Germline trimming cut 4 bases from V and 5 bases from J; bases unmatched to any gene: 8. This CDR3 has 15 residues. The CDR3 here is CASSPGTGVVETQYF. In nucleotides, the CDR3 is TGTGCCAGCAGCCCCGGGACAGGGGTGGTGGAGACCCAGTACTTC.

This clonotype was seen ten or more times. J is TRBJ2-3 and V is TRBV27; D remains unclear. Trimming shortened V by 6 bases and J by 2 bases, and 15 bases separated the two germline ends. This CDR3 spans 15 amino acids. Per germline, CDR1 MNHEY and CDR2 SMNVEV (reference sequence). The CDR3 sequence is CASRAERAYTDTQYF. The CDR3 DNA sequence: TGTGCCAGCAGGGCGGAGAGAGCCTACACAGATACGCAGTATTTT.

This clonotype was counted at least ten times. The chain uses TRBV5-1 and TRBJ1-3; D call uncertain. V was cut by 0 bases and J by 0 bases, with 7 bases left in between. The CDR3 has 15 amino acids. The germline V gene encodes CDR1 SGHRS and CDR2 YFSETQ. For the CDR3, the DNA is TGCGCCAGCAGCTTGGATGGGTACTCTGGAAACACCATATATTTT. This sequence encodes CASSLDGYSGNTIYF.

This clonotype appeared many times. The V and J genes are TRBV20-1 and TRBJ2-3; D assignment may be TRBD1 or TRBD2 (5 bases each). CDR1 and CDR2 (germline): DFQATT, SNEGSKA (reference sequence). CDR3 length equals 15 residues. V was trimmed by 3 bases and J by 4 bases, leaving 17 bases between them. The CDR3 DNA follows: TGCAGTGCTAGGGGGACCAAGGGGTTTCCAGATACGCAGTATTTT. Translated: CSARGTKGFPDTQYF.

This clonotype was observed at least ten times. CDR3: CASSQGPGTQRDEQFF. The CDR3 nucleotides read TGTGCCAGCAGCCAAGGTCCGGGAACCCAGCGAGATGAGCAGTTCTTC. The chain carries TRBV3-1 and TRBJ2-1, with D maybe TRBD2 (5 bases). V was trimmed by 1 base and J by 8 bases, leaving 18 bases between them. Germline CDR1 reads LGHDT; CDR2 reads YNNKEL (reference sequence). The CDR3 sequence is 16 residues long.

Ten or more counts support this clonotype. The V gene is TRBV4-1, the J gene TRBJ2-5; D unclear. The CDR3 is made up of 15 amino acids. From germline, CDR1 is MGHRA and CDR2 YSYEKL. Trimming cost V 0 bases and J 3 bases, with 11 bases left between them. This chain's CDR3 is CASSQEGFREETQYF. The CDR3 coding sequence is TGCGCCAGCAGCCAAGAAGGGTTTCGGGAAGAGACCCAGTACTTC.

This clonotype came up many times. The CDR3 loop is CSARDWRGTTDTQYF. The CDR3 region has the DNA TGCAGTGCTAGAGATTGGAGGGGGACCACAGATACGCAGTATTTT. The gene calls are TRBV20-1 and TRBJ2-3, with D tentatively TRBD1 or TRBD2 (6 bases each). This CDR3 has 15 amino acids. V lost 0 bases, J lost 2 bases, and 12 bases lay in between. The germline V gene encodes CDR1 DFQATT and CDR2 SNEGSKA (reference sequence).

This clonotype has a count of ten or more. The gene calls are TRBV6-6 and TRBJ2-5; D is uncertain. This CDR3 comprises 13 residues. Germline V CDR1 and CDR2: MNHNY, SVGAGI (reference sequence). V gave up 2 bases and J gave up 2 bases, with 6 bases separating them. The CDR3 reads CASSYTAQETQYF. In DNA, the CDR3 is TGTGCCAGCAGTTACACAGCTCAAGAGACCCAGTACTTC.

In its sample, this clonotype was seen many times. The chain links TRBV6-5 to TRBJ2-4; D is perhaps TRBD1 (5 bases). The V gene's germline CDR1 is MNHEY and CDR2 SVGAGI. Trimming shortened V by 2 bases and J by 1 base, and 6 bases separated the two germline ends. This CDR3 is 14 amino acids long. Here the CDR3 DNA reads TGTGCCAGCAGTTACCCAGGGGCCAAAAACATTCAGTACTTC. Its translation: CASSYPGAKNIQYF.

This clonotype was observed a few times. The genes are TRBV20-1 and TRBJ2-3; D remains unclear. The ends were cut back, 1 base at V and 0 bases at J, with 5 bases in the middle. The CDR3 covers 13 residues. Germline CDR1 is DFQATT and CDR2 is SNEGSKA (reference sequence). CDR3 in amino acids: CSARGSSTDTQYF. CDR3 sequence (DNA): TGCAGTGCTAGAGGGTCCAGCACAGATACGCAGTATTTT.

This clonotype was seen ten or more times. The CDR3 DNA is TGTGCCAGCGAGAACAGGGGAATGAACACTGAAGCTTTCTTT. Residues: CASENRGMNTEAFF. J is TRBJ1-1 and V is TRBV18; 7 bases agree with TRBD1. The germline V gene has CDR1 KGHSH and CDR2 LQKENI. The CDR3 covers 14 residues. V shed 8 bases and J 0 bases; nucleotides not matched to a gene: 6. Full variable domain (outside the CDR3, taken from reference TRBV18 and TRBJ1-1): NAGVMQNPRHLVRRRGQEARLRCSPMKGHSHVYWYRQLPEEGLKFMVYLQKENIIDESGMPKERFSAEFPKEGPSILRIQQVVRGDSAAYFCASENRGMNTEAFFGQGTRLTVV.

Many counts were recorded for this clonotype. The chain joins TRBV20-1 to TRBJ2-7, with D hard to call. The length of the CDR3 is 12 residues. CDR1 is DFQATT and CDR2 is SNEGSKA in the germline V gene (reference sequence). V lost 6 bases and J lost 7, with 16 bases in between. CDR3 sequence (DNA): TGCAGTGCCCTCGACCCATACCAGGAGCAGTACTTC. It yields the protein CSALDPYQEQYF.

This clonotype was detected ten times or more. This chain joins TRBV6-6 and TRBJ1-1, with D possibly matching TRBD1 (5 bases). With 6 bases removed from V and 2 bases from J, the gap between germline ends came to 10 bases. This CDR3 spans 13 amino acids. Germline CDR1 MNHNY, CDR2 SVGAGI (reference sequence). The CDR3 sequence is CASSLTVNTEAFF. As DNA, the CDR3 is TGTGCCAGCAGCTTGACAGTAAACACTGAAGCTTTCTTT.

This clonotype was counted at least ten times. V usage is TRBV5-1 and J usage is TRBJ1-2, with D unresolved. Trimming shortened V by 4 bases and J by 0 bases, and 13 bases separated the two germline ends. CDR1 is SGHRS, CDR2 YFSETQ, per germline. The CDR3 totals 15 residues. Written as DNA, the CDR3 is TGCGCCAGCAGCGCCGCAATGTCATCTAACTATGGCTACACCTTC. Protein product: CASSAAMSSNYGYTF.

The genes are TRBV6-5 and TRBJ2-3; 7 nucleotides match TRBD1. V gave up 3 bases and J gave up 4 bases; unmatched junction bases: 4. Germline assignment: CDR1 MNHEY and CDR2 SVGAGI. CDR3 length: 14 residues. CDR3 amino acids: CASSYSTGSDTQYF. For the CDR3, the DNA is TGTGCCAGCAGTTATTCGACAGGGTCAGATACGCAGTATTTT.

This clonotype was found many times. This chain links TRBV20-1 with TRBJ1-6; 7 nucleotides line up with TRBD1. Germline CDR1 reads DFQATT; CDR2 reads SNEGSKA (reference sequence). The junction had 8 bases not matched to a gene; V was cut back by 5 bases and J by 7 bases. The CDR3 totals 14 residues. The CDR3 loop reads CSARPTGYNSPLHF. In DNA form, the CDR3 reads TGCAGTGCTCGTCCGACAGGGTACAATTCACCCCTCCACTTT.

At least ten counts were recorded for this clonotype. The CDR3 coding sequence is TGTGCCAGCAAATACATCTCCGGGAACACTGAAGCTTTCTTT. This translates into CASKYISGNTEAFF. This chain uses TRBV5-6 with TRBJ1-1; no clear D gene. Germline loops: CDR1 SGHDT, CDR2 YYEEEE. V shed 6 bases and J shed 1 base, with 13 bases lying between them. The CDR3 has 14 residues.

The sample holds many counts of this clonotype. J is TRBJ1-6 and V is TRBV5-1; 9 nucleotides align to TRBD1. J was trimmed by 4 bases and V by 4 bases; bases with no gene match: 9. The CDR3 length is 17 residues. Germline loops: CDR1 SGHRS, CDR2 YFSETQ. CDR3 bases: TGCGCCAGCAGCCCAGGGACAGGGAGTGGTTATAATTCACCCCTCCACTTT. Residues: CASSPGTGSGYNSPLHF.

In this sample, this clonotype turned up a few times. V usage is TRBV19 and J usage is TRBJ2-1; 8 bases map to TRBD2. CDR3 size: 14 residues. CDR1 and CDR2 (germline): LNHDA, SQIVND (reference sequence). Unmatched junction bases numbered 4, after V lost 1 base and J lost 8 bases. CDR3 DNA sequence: TGTGCCAGTAGTATAGCGGGGGGGGCGGATGAGCAGTTCTTC. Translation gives CASSIAGGADEQFF.

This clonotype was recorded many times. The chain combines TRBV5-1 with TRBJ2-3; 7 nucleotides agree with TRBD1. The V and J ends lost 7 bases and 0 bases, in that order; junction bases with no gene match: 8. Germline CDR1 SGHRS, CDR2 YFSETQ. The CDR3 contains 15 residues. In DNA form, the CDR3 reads TGCGCCAGCTTCAGGGGGTCGACTAGCACAGATACGCAGTATTTT. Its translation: CASFRGSTSTDTQYF.

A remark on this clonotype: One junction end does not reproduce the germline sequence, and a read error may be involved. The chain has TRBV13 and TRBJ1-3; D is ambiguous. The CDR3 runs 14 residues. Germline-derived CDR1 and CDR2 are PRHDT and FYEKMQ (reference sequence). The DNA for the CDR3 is TGTGCCAACAGCTTAGGAGGTTCCGGAAACACCATATATTTT. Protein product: CANSLGGSGNTIYF.